This TCR beta chain was captured in a study of monozygotic twins with inflammatory bowel disease. Germline values: CDR1 SGHKS, CDR2 YYEKEE (reference sequence). This CDR3 is built from 14 residues. For every sample, eight separate reactions were used to make cDNA. Researchers put TCRalpha and TCRbeta cDNA through two nested PCRs lasting roughly 16 and 10 cycles. After re-calling the 5' RACE reads, TCRdb lists one entry per CDR3 protein, DNA absent. The sample has fewer than 550,000 distinct CDR3 sequences; the top ten hold about 2.6%. Sequenced material: blood. This chain connects TRBV5-5 to TRBJ1-1; the TRBD1 assignment by TCRdb is unverifiable without DNA. This receptor was taken from a human donor with ulcerative colitis or Crohn's disease, or a healthy co-twin of an affected twin (not recorded which). CDR3 sequence: CASGSLQGGTEAFF.